Here is one TCR beta chain with its context. Treatment indicated: randomized to nivolumab then ipilimumab (arm A) or the reverse (arm B). Assay used: immunoSEQ multiplex PCR; TCRdb lists only in-frame clones, some missing. This table has more than 15,000 clones, around 75% appearing once. Germline CDR1 and CDR2: GTSNPN and SVGIG (reference sequence). The CDR3 contains 14 residues. Unmatched junction bases numbered 5, after V lost 1 base and J lost 3 bases. The data were taken from a study of sequential checkpoint blockade in melanoma. This receptor was identified in a human donor with melanoma. Sequencing used CD8+ T cells sorted from blood (inferred from file names), obtained from a patient given nivolumab and ipilimumab in sequence. The chain combines TRBV30 with TRBJ2-7; 8 bases align to TRBD2. The CDR3 nucleotides read TGTGCCTGGAGTGGGGTTACTAGCGGCTACGAGCAGTACTTC. It yields the protein CAWSGVTSGYEQYF.